This T cell receptor (beta chain) was recorded in a study of blood T cell repertoires in COVID-19. Study background: Material from acute and convalescent COVID-19 was sourced from the United States, Italy and Spain. Sample material is recorded as cDNA or gDNA derived from T cells, B-cell-depleted T cells, or PBMCs.

The data were produced by immunoSEQ multiplex PCR, yet TCRdb's version contains in-frame clones alone and is incomplete. The sample includes some 15,000 clones, approximately 88% of them seen just once. The TCR was taken from a woman between 65 and 79 years old in a cohort sampled during active or convalescent COVID-19. Sequenced: peripheral blood.

CDR3 loop: CASTLEAGQPQHF. The CDR3 DNA is TGTGCCAGCACCCTGGAGGCTGGTCAGCCCCAGCATTTT. This chain joins TRBV27 and TRBJ1-5; D is uncertain. Germline lookup yields CDR1 MNHEY and CDR2 SMNVEV (reference sequence). V lost 7 bases and J 6 bases, leaving 13 bases between the germline ends. The CDR3 extends over 13 amino acids.